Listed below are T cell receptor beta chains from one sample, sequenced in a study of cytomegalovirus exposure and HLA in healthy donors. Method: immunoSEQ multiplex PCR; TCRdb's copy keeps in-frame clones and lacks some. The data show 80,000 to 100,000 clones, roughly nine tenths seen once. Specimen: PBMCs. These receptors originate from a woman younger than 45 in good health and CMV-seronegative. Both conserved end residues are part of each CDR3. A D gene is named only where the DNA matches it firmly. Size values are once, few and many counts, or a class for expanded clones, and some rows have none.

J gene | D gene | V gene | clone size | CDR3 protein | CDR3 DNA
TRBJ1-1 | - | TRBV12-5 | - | CASAPGGGYTEAFF | TGTGCTAGTGCCCCGGGCGGGGGATACACTGAAGCTTTCTTT
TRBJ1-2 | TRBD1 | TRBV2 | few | CASSLLTGLDGYTF | TGTGCCAGCAGTCTACTGACAGGGTTGGATGGCTACACCTTC
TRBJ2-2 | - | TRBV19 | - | CASSIGDLGLFF | TGTGCCAGTAGTATTGGAGACCTGGGGCTGTTTTTT
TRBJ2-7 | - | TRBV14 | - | CASSQGQGITYEQYF | TGTGCCAGCAGCCAAGGCCAGGGGATAACCTACGAGCAGTACTTC
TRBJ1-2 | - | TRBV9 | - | CASSTGVGYTF | TGTGCCAGCAGCACAGGAGTTGGCTACACCTTC
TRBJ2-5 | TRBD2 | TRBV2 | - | CASSEALGTSGTQYF | TGTGCCAGCAGTGAAGCGCTCGGGACTAGCGGGACCCAGTACTTC
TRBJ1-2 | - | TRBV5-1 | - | CASSLVRGPGYTF | TGCGCCAGCAGCTTGGTAAGGGGCCCTGGCTACACCTTC
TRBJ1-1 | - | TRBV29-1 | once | CSVDRNTEAFF | TGCAGCGTTGACAGGAACACTGAAGCTTTCTTT
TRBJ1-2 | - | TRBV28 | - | CASSLEEGYGYTF | TGTGCCAGCAGTTTAGAGGAGGGCTATGGCTACACCTTC
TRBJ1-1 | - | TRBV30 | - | CAGPPPRQGNNTEAFF | TGTGCCGGCCCACCCCCCCGCCAGGGCAATAACACTGAAGCTTTCTTT
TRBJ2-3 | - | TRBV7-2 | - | CASSLGLSTDTQYF | TGTGCCAGCAGCTTAGGACTCAGCACAGATACGCAGTATTTT
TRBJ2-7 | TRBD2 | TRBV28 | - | CASYGGDSPYEQYF | TGTGCCAGCTACGGGGGGGACTCCCCCTACGAGCAGTACTTC
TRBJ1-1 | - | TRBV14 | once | CASSQDPGRMNTEAFF | TGTGCCAGCAGCCAAGATCCAGGGCGGATGAACACTGAAGCTTTCTTT
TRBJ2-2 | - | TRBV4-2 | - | CASSLRGGNTGELFF | TGTGCCAGCAGCCTGAGGGGAGGGAACACCGGGGAGCTGTTTTTT
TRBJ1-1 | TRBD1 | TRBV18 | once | CASSPPGQDEAFF | TGTGCCAGCTCACCACCGGGACAGGATGAAGCTTTCTTT
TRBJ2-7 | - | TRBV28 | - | CASSPLDYEQYF | TGTGCCAGCAGCCCACTAGACTACGAGCAGTACTTC
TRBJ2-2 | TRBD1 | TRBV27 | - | CASRTGESGELFF | TGTGCCAGCAGGACAGGGGAGTCCGGGGAGCTGTTTTTT
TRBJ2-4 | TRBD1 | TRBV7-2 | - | CASSLVQGANIQYF | TGTGCCAGCAGCTTAGTCCAGGGGGCAAACATTCAGTACTTC
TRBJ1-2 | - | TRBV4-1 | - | CASSQAARGYGYTF | TGCGCCAGCAGCCAAGCCGCCCGGGGCTATGGCTACACCTTC
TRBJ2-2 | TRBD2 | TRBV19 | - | CASSRTSANTGELFF | TGTGCCAGTAGCCGGACTAGTGCGAACACCGGGGAGCTGTTTTTT